This passage covers 7 T cell receptor beta chains from one sample sequenced in a study of T cell repertoires in cytomegalovirus infection. TCRdb re-derived calls from the reads in MiXCR, one entry per CDR3 protein. There are over 250,000 distinct CDR3 sequences in the sample; about 25% occur only once, and approximately 15% lies in the top ten. Sequencing was done on a sample of PBMCs. The receptors were gathered from a human donor in good health (CMV status not recorded). Some clones in this sample may be carry-over from other donors' samples.

The chain joins TRBV20-1 to TRBJ1-5, with TRBD1 identical over 8 bases. V shed 2 bases, J shed 4 bases, and the junction held 4 bases outside the gene matches. Germline lookup yields CDR1 DFQATT and CDR2 SNEGSKA (reference sequence). CDR3 length: 14 residues. CDR3 region: CSARLDRENQPQHF. The DNA of the CDR3 is TGCAGTGCTAGACTGGACAGGGAGAATCAGCCCCAGCATTTT.

The table lists this clonotype with many counts. The V call is TRBV7-2, the J call TRBJ2-2; D perhaps matches TRBD2 (5 bases). CDR1 is SGHTA, CDR2 FQGNSA, per germline. V lost 1 base and J 4 bases, leaving 10 bases between the germline ends. There are 15 residues in the CDR3. As DNA, the CDR3 is TGTGCCAGCAGCTTAGAGGGTCGGGGCACCGGGGAGCTGTTTTTT. Residues: CASSLEGRGTGELFF. The full variable domain, in which reference TRBV7-2 and TRBJ2-2 provide the parts outside the CDR3, is GAGVSQSPSNKVTEKGKDVELRCDPISGHTALYWYRQSLGQGLEFLIYFQGNSAPDKSGLPSDRFSAERTGGSVSTLTIQRTQQEDSAVYLCASSLEGRGTGELFFGEGSRLTVL.

This clonotype was observed a few times. The chain employs TRBV24-1 and TRBJ2-5; the match to TRBD1 covers 7 bases. CDR1 and CDR2 from the germline V gene are KGHDR and SFDVKD. Trimming cost V 2 bases and J 2 bases; bases outside gene matches: 4. The CDR3 is 15 residues long. The CDR3 spells CATSDSTGSQETQYF. The DNA of the CDR3 is TGTGCCACCAGTGATTCGACAGGGTCGCAAGAGACCCAGTACTTC.

This clonotype came up many times. This rearrangement joins TRBV7-3 to TRBJ2-2; 12 bases are a match to TRBD2. With 2 bases clipped from V and 5 bases from J, the junction kept 6 bases outside the gene matches. CDR1 and CDR2 from the germline V gene are SGHTA and FQGTGA. The CDR3 runs 17 residues. CDR3 protein: CASSLPGLAGRTGELFF. As DNA, the CDR3 is TGTGCCAGCAGCTTACCTGGACTAGCGGGGAGGACCGGGGAGCTGTTTTTT.

The V call is TRBV6-1, the J call TRBJ2-1, with 14 bases identical to TRBD2. The CDR3 extends over 16 amino acids. With V trimmed by 8 bases and J by 7 bases, 10 bases remained unmatched. Looked up from germline, CDR1 is MNHNS and CDR2 is SASEGT. The chain's CDR3 is CASLRGTSGRGNEQFF. The CDR3 nucleotides are TGTGCCAGCCTGCGAGGGACTAGCGGGAGAGGTAATGAGCAGTTCTTC.

V is TRBV19 and J is TRBJ2-2; maybe TRBD2 (6 bases). CDR3 length: 16 residues. In germline, CDR1 is LNHDA, CDR2 SQIVND (reference sequence). The germline V and J ends were trimmed by 2 bases and 4 bases, with 14 bases remaining between them. CDR3 region: CASSIWTAGSTGELFF. The CDR3 DNA sequence: TGTGCCAGTAGTATATGGACGGCGGGGTCCACCGGGGAGCTGTTTTTT.

This clonotype was seen a handful of times. The chain couples TRBV7-2 to TRBJ2-1; 9 bases fit TRBD1. The CDR3 is made up of 18 amino acids. With 2 bases clipped from V and 9 bases from J, the junction kept 17 bases outside the gene matches. Germline assignment: CDR1 SGHTA and CDR2 FQGNSA. CDR3 in amino acids: CASSLRPSTGGDSGEQFF. In nucleotides, the CDR3 is TGTGCCAGCAGCTTACGGCCCAGCACAGGGGGCGATTCAGGTGAGCAGTTCTTC.